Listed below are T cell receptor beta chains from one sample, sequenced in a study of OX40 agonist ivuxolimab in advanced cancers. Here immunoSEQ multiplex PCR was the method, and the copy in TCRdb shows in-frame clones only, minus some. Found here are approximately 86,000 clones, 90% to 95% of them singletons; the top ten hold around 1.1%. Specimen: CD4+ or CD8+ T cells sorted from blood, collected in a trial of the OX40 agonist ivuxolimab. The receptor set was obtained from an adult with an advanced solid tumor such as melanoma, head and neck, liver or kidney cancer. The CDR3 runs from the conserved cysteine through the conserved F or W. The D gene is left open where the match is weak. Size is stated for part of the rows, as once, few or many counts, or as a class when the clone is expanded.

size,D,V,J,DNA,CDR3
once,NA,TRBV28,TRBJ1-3,TGTGCCAGCAGTTTCCAGCGGGGTGGAGACACCATATATTTT,CASSFQRGGDTIYF
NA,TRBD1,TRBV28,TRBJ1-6,TGTGCCAGCAGTAAGACAGGGGGCGGAAATTCACCCCTCCACTTT,CASSKTGGGNSPLHF
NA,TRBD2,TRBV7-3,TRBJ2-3,TGTGCCAGCAGCTTACTAGGACTAGTAACAGATACGCAGTATTTT,CASSLLGLVTDTQYF
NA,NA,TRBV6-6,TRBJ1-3,TGTGCCAGCCGGTCCTACTCTGGAAACACCATATATTTT,CASRSYSGNTIYF
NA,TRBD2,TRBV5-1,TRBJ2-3,TGCGCCAGCAGCTTGTCCCAAGCGGGAGGATCGGATACGCAGTATTTT,CASSLSQAGGSDTQYF
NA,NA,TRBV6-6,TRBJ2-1,TGTGCCAGCAGCCCAACCCGGAAAACATCCTACAATGAGCAGTTCTTC,CASSPTRKTSYNEQFF
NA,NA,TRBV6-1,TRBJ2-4,TGTGCCAGCACCCTCCTGGGTGAAAACATTCAGTACTTC,CASTLLGENIQYF
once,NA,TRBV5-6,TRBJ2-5,TGTGCCAGCAGCTTGGGGGGGGGACAGGTGCCCAACACCCAGTACTTC,CASSLGGGQVPNTQYF
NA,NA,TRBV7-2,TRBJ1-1,TGTGCCAGCAGCTGGAAATCGGGGCAAACTGAAGCTTTCTTT,CASSWKSGQTEAFF
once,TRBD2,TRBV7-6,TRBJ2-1,TGTGCCAGCAGCCTAGGACTAGCGGGGGGATACAATGAGCAGTTCTTC,CASSLGLAGGYNEQFF
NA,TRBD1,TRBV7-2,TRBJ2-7,TGTGCCAGCAGTGAGACAGGGGTTTTCCACGAGCAGTACTTC,CASSETGVFHEQYF
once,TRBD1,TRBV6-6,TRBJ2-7,TGTGCCAGCAGTTACCGCCCCGACAGGGGGCGTGAGCAGTACTTC,CASSYRPDRGREQYF
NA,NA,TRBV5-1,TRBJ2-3,TGCGCCAGCAGCAAGGGGCTGAGCACAGATACGCAGTATTTT,CASSKGLSTDTQYF
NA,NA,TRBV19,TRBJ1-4,TGTGCCAGTAGTACCACAGGGCTGGAAAAACTGTTTTTT,CASSTTGLEKLFF
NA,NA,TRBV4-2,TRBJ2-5,TGTGCCAGCAAATACGGGGACGGTCAAGGGGAAGAGACCCAGTACTTC,CASKYGDGQGEETQYF
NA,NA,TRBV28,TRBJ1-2,TGTGCCAGCAGTTGGGGGGGGCGGACCAACTATGGCTACACCTTC,CASSWGGRTNYGYTF
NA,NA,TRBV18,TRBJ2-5,TGTGCCAGCTCCCCTCCCGGGAGCCAAGAGACCCAGTACTTC,CASSPPGSQETQYF
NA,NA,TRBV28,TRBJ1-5,TGTGCCAGCAGTTTAGATGCACCCGGCAATCAGCCCCAGCATTTT,CASSLDAPGNQPQHF
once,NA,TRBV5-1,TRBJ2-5,TGCGCCAGCAGCCAATCTCCGGGACTGCAAGAGACCCAGTACTTC,CASSQSPGLQETQYF
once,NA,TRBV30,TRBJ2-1,TGTGCCCTGATCCCAGTACCTGCCGGTGAGCAGTTCTTC,CALIPVPAGEQFF
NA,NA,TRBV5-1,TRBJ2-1,TGCGCCAGCAGCTTGGGTGGGGTATCCTACAATGAGCAGTTCTTC,CASSLGGVSYNEQFF
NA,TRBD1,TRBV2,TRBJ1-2,TGTGCCAGCAGTGAAGCCAGGGGGAACTATGGCTACACCTTC,CASSEARGNYGYTF
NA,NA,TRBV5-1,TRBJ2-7,TGCGCCAGCACCACCGGGCCGAGCTCCTACGAGCAGTACTTC,CASTTGPSSYEQYF
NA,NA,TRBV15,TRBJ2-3,TGTGCCACCAGCAGAGATTATGGGGGAGATACGCAGTATTTT,CATSRDYGGDTQYF
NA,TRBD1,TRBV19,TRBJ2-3,TGTGCCAGTAGTAGGGGCAGGGGGCGAGCAGATACGCAGTATTTT,CASSRGRGRADTQYF
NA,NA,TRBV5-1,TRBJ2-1,TGCGCCAGCAGCTTCTTGGGGAGTAAGTACAATGAGCAGTTCTTC,CASSFLGSKYNEQFF
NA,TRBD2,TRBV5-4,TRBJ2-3,TGTGCCAGCAGCTTGGCCGATGGACTAGCAGGCGCAGATACGCAGTATTTT,CASSLADGLAGADTQYF
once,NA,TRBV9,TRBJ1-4,TGTGCCAGCAGCGTCGGACAGCCTGCAACTAATGAAAAACTGTTTTTT,CASSVGQPATNEKLFF
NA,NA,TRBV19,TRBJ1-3,TGTGCCAGTAGGACGACGGGACACACGAGGGACACCATATATTTT,CASRTTGHTRDTIYF
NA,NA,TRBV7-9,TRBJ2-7,TGTGCCAGCAGCCCCTCAGGGACATACGCCTACGAGCAGTACTTC,CASSPSGTYAYEQYF
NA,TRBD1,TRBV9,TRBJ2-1,TGTGCCAGCAGCGTAAGAGTCGCAGGGGGCAATGAGCAGTTCTTC,CASSVRVAGGNEQFF
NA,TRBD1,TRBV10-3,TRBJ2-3,TGTGCCATCAGTGAGTCGAACAGGGGCAAAGATACGCAGTATTTT,CAISESNRGKDTQYF
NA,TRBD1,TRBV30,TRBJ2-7,TGTGCCTGGAGACCACTTACCGGGACAGGGGGCTGGTACGAGCAGTACTTC,CAWRPLTGTGGWYEQYF
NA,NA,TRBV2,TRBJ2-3,TGTGCCAGCATTCAAGGGGCAGGGCCGACAGATACGCAGTATTTT,CASIQGAGPTDTQYF
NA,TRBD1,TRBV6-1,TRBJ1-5,TGTGCCAGCAGTGTTCTAGGGGGCTCTAATCAGCCCCAGCATTTT,CASSVLGGSNQPQHF
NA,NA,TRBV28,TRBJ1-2,TGTGCCAGCAGGAAAACAGGGTCGAGCTATGGCTACACCTTC,CASRKTGSSYGYTF
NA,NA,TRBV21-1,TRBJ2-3,TGTGCCAGCAGCAAAGAGATTATCACAGATACGCAGTATTTT,CASSKEIITDTQYF